The rows below give T cell receptor beta chains drawn from one sample of a study of blood T cell repertoires in COVID-19. Sequencing used immunoSEQ multiplex PCR; TCRdb keeps in-frame clones, though not all of them. Of roughly 200,000 clones detected, about 88% appear once; the ten largest clones hold approximately 2.1%. Sequenced material: PBMCs or T cells enriched from blood (not recorded which). Source of these receptors: a woman in her thirties or forties with acute COVID-19. Each CDR3 is given with its conserved first and last residue. The D gene is left open where the match is weak. For some rows the clone size is stated as once, few or many, or as a class when expanded; others skip it.

j_call	v_call	d_call	clone_size	cdr3_aa	cdr3_nt
TRBJ2-1	TRBV7-9	.	.	CASSFTRAFQFF	TGTGCCAGCAGCTTTACGAGGGCGTTTCAGTTCTTC
TRBJ1-6	TRBV2	.	.	CASSEEAGLRSPLHF	TGTGCCAGCAGTGAAGAGGCAGGCCTAAGATCACCCCTCCACTTT
TRBJ1-1	TRBV2	TRBD1	.	CASSEGQGPFF	TGTGCCAGCAGTGAGGGACAGGGACCTTTCTTT
TRBJ2-5	TRBV2	TRBD2	.	CASTKGSGGALASETQYF	TGTGCCAGCACTAAGGGTAGCGGGGGGGCTCTGGCGTCGGAGACCCAGTACTTC
TRBJ2-5	TRBV27	TRBD2	.	CASSPGTSGGGDQYF	TGTGCCAGCAGTCCCGGGACTAGCGGGGGAGGGGACCAGTACTTC
TRBJ2-3	TRBV7-3	TRBD2	once	CASSLRGTSGGGTDTQYF	TGTGCCAGCAGCTTACGTGGGACTAGCGGTGGGGGCACAGATACGCAGTATTTT
TRBJ2-2	TRBV3-1/TRBV3-2	TRBD2	.	CASSQSPGLASETTNTGELFF	TGTGCCAGCAGCCAATCCCCGGGACTAGCCTCAGAAACTACGAACACCGGGGAGCTGTTTTTT
TRBJ1-2	TRBV10-3	TRBD1	few	CAIRGEGGDGYTF	TGTGCCATCAGGGGGGAAGGGGGCGATGGCTACACCTTC
TRBJ1-2	TRBV6-2/TRBV6-3	.	.	CASSYLGPGRGYTF	TGTGCCAGCAGTTACCTGGGCCCCGGCAGGGGCTACACCTTC
TRBJ2-1	TRBV4-1	TRBD1	few	CASSQDTGTGGREQFF	TGCGCCAGCAGCCAAGACACCGGGACAGGGGGCCGTGAGCAGTTCTTC
TRBJ2-1	TRBV4-1	.	.	CASSPSDRSSPLVEFF	TGCGCCAGCAGCCCCTCCGACAGGTCCTCCCCACTGGTGGAGTTCTTC
TRBJ2-3	TRBV13	TRBD2	.	CASSLVGGAADTQYF	TGTGCCAGCAGCTTAGTCGGGGGGGCGGCAGATACGCAGTATTTT
TRBJ1-6	TRBV18	TRBD1	.	CASSPLGTGDNSPLHF	TGTGCCAGCTCACCTCTCGGGACAGGGGACAATTCACCCCTCCACTTT
TRBJ1-2	TRBV5-8	.	.	CASSLAGRANYGYTF	TGTGCCAGCAGCTTGGCGGGTCGAGCTAACTATGGCTACACCTTC
TRBJ1-5	TRBV6-5	TRBD1	.	CAIVQGANGNQPQHF	TGTGCCATTGTACAGGGGGCTAATGGCAATCAGCCCCAGCATTTT
TRBJ1-6	TRBV6-5	TRBD1	.	CASSLDRGRGSPLHF	TGTGCCAGCAGTCTTGACAGGGGGCGAGGTTCACCCCTCCACTTT
TRBJ2-7	TRBV30	.	.	CAWTRDFLGEQYF	TGTGCCTGGACCCGGGACTTCTTAGGGGAGCAGTACTTC
TRBJ1-1	TRBV11-1	TRBD1	once	CASSPGQLNTEAFF	TGTGCCAGCAGCCCGGGACAGCTGAACACTGAAGCTTTCTTT
TRBJ2-7	TRBV28	TRBD1	.	CASSVGTVGGYEQYF	TGTGCCAGCAGTGTGGGGACAGTCGGAGGCTACGAGCAGTACTTC
TRBJ2-7	TRBV11-2	.	.	CATSTGSVEQYF	TGTGCCACCTCCACAGGGTCGGTCGAGCAGTACTTC
TRBJ2-7	TRBV5-1	.	few	CASSLRAGFQEQYF	TGCGCCAGCAGCTTGAGGGCAGGGTTCCAGGAGCAGTACTTC
TRBJ2-3	TRBV2	TRBD1	few	CASGSGGVGTQYF	TGTGCCAGCGGGTCAGGGGGCGTCGGTACGCAGTATTTT
TRBJ2-2	TRBV3-1/TRBV3-2	.	.	CASSQAGSNTGELFF	TGTGCCAGCAGCCAAGCAGGAAGCAACACCGGGGAGCTGTTTTTT
TRBJ2-2	TRBV19	TRBD2	.	CASSIGLAGNTGELFF	TGTGCCAGTAGTATAGGGCTAGCGGGGAACACCGGGGAGCTGTTTTTT
TRBJ1-1	TRBV6-5	.	.	CASKVRGVNTEAFF	TGTGCCAGCAAAGTACGGGGGGTTAACACTGAAGCTTTCTTT
TRBJ2-1	TRBV2	TRBD2	.	CASSDRASGGAKDEQFF	TGTGCCAGCAGTGATAGGGCTAGCGGGGGGGCCAAGGATGAGCAGTTCTTC
TRBJ2-7	TRBV6-5	TRBD1	.	CASSETGSSYEQYF	TGTGCCAGCAGCGAGACAGGGAGCTCCTACGAGCAGTACTTC